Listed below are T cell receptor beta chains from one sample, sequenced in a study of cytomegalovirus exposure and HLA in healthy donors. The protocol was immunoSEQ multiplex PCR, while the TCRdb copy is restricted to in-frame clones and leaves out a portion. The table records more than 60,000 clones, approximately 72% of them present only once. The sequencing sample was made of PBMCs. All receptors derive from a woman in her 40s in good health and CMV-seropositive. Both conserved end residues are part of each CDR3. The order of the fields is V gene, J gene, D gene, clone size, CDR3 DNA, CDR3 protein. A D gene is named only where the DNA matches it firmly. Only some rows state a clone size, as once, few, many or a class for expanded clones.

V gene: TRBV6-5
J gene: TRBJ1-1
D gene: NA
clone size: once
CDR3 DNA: TGTGCCAGCAGTTGGACTTCTACGAACACTGAAGCTTTCTTT
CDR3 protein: CASSWTSTNTEAFF

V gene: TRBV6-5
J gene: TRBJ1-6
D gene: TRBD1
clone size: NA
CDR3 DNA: TGTGCCAGCAGCGCCCGGACAGGGGGTGGATCACCCCTCCACTTT
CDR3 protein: CASSARTGGGSPLHF

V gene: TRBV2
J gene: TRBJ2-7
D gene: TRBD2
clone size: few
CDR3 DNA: TGTGCCAGCAGTGAATTGGCCGGGGGGGCAGGGTACGAGCAGTACTTC
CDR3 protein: CASSELAGGAGYEQYF

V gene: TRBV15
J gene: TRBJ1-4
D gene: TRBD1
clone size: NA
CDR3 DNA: TGTGCCACCAGCTTCGGGACAGGGAACGAAAAACTGTTTTTT
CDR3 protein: CATSFGTGNEKLFF

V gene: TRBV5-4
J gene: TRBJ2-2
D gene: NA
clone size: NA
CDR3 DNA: TGTGCCAGCAGCTTGGTTAGGCGGTTCGCGAACACCGGGGAGCTGTTTTTT
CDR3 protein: CASSLVRRFANTGELFF

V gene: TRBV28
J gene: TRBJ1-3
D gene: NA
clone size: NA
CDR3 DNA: TGTGCCAGCACTCAGGGGTCTAGGGGCACCATATATTTT
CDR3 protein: CASTQGSRGTIYF

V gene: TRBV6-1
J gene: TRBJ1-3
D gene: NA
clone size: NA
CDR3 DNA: TGTGCCAGCAGTGAAGCTCCAGGGGAATCTGGAAACACCATATATTTT
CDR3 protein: CASSEAPGESGNTIYF

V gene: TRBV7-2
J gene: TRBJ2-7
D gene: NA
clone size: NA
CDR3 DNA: TGTGCCAGCAGCCCGTCACTATACCCTAGGGAGCAGTACTTC
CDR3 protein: CASSPSLYPREQYF

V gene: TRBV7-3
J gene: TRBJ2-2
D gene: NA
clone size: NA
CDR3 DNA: TGTGCCAGCAGCCTCCGACAGGGGGAGCTGTTTTTT
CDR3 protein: CASSLRQGELFF

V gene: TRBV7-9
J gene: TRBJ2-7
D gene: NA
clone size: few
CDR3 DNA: TGTTCCAGCAGCCCCGAGGCCTACGAGCAGTACTTC
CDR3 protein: CSSSPEAYEQYF

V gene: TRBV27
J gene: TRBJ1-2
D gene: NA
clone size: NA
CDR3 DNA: TGTGCCAGCAGTTTACAGGGGTCTAACTATGGCTACACCTTC
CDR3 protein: CASSLQGSNYGYTF

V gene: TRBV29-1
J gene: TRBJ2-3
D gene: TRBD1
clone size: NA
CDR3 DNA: TGCAGCGTCCAACAGGGGGCGACAGATACGCAGTATTTT
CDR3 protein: CSVQQGATDTQYF

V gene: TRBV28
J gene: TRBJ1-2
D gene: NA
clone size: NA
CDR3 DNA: TGTGCCTCCAACCCGCGACAGCTCTATGGCTACACCTTC
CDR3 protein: CASNPRQLYGYTF

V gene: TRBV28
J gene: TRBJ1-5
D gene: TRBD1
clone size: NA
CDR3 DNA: TGTGCCACGCAGGGACAGGGATATCAGCCCCAGCATTTT
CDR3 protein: CATQGQGYQPQHF

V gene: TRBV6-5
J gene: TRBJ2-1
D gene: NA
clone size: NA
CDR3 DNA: TGTGCCAGCAGTTACTACGGGCGGGGGCCCTACAATGAGCAGTTCTTC
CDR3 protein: CASSYYGRGPYNEQFF

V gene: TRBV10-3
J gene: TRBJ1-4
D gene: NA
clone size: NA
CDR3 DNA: TGTGCCGCCAGCGCGGACAGTGAGGGTGAAAAACTGTTTTTT
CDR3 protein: CAASADSEGEKLFF

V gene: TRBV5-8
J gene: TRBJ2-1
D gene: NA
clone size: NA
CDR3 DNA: TGTGCCAGCAGCGTTACAGATTACAATGAGCAGTTCTTC
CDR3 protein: CASSVTDYNEQFF

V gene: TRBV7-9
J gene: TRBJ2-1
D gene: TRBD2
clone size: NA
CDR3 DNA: TGTTCCAGCAGGATATCTGGGACTAGCGCGGTCTCCTACAATGAGCAGTTCTTC
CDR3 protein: CSSRISGTSAVSYNEQFF

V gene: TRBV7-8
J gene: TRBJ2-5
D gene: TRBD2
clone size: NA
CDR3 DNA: TGTGCCAGCAGCTTTAGCAGCGGGGGGTACCTCAAGAAAGAGACCCAGTACTTC
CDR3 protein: CASSFSSGGYLKKETQYF

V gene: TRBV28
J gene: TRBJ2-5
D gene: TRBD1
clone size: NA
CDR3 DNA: TGTGCCAGCAGTTCAGGGACAGGAGAGACCCAGTACTTC
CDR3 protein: CASSSGTGETQYF

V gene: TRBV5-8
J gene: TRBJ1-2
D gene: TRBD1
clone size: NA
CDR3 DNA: TGTGCCAGCAGCTCGACAGGGGACTATGGCTACACCTTC
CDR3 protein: CASSSTGDYGYTF

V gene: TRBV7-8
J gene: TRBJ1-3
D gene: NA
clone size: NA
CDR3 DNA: TGCGCCAGCAGCCCCCGACAGGAGAGAAACACCATATATTTT
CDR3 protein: CASSPRQERNTIYF